This record covers a single T cell receptor beta chain. This clone was seen a handful of times. The antigen it binds to is not known. No clone much larger than this one lies a single base away; base qualities are absent. Patients with a history of autoimmune disease or receiving systemic immunosuppression were excluded from the trial. In every dose cohort, peripheral blood was drawn for TCR sequencing at baseline, cycle 4 day 1, and cycle 7 day 1. Samples came from an open-label, multicenter, first-in-human phase I dose-escalation trial of ivuxolimab. Adults with locally advanced or metastatic head and neck squamous cell, hepatocellular, melanoma or renal cell carcinoma were enrolled in the trial. Before TCR sequencing, CD4+ and CD8+ T cells were separately sorted from peripheral blood. This sample was taken from a study of OX40 agonist ivuxolimab in advanced cancers. About the investigation overall: Ivuxolimab was a fully human IgG2 agonistic monoclonal antibody targeting the costimulatory receptor OX40 (CD134). A male proportion of nearly 85% and a mean age of approximately 61 years, ranging from 23 to 79, were recorded for the dose-escalation cohort. Of the approximately 54 patients in dose escalation, 19 had hepatocellular carcinoma, some 15 had melanoma, 9 had renal cell carcinoma and 9 had head and neck cancer. Intravenous ivuxolimab was administered to patients every 2 weeks at six dose levels: 0.01, 0.1, 0.3, 1.5, 3 and 10 mg/kg. Peripheral TCRbeta sequencing aimed to test whether ivuxolimab altered TCR sequence diversity and caused clonal T-cell expansion. Patients were allowed to have had prior anti-PD-1, anti-PD-L1 or anti-CTLA-4 therapy, and approximately 41% of the dose-escalation patients had previously received checkpoint inhibitors. The paper covers the monotherapy dose-escalation part of the phase I ivuxolimab trial, which included N ≈ 50 patients. Partial responses were achieved by three dose-escalation patients, of whom one had hepatocellular carcinoma and two had cutaneous melanoma.

The germline V gene encodes CDR1 LNHDA and CDR2 SQIVND (reference sequence). The V and J ends are trimmed by 8 bases and 3 bases, leaving 11 bases between them. Spanning cysteine to phenylalanine, the CDR3 consists of 13 amino acids. Just CDR3 DNA is preserved here, 39 bases in frame from base 1. Here is what the overall study found, with its caveats: After ivuxolimab, CD8+ T cells had more expanded clones than CD4+ T cells on average. In the 0.1-3.0 mg/kg groups, partial responders had among the lowest normalized peripheral clonal expansion, particularly in CD8+ T cells. At doses of 0.1 to 3.0 mg/kg, clonal expansion of both CD4+ and CD8+ blood T cells was observed from baseline to week 6. The antigen specificity of the peripheral T cells that underwent clonal expansion was not determined. Low levels of normalized T-cell clonal expansion were also seen in some patients who did not respond.

For sequencing of the TCRbeta CDR3 region, genomic DNA was extracted from the sorted cells. The immunoSEQ Assay was used for sequencing of TCRbeta CDR3 regions. In TCRdb, the immuneACCESS table is reduced to in-frame sequences with V and J assigned. These tables do not hold every clone; where another copy was compared, an unresolved V gene accounts for under half, and the others remain unexplained. A total of 41,000 or so clones appear in this sample, 78% of them only once. Around 20% of the sample rests with the top ten. The clonotype comes from an adult with an advanced solid tumor such as melanoma, head and neck, liver or kidney cancer. Sequencing used CD4+ or CD8+ T cells sorted from blood, obtained in a trial of the OX40 agonist ivuxolimab. The V and J segments used are TRBV19 and TRBJ1-5; no confident D gene assignment can be made. The CDR3 protein sequence reads: CASCRSLNQPQHF. The DNA sequence is given as TGTGCCAGTTGTCGATCCCTCAATCAGCCCCAGCATTTT.